The 27 T cell receptor beta chains below were found in one sample sequenced in a study of regulatory dendritic cells for organ transplantation. TCRdb's table, derived via immunoSEQ multiplex PCR, lists solely in-frame clones and lacks some. This table has 5,500 to 6,000 clones, more than 55% appearing once. Input material: memory CD8+ T cells from blood. The subset was: CD45RO+ memory T cells. Receptors were obtained from a human donor in good health.

The gene calls are TRBV4-2 and TRBJ1-2, with 8 bases lining up with TRBD1. CDR3 size: 16 residues. Trimming took 5 bases from V and 4 from J; bases not matched to a gene: 12. CDR1 and CDR2 (germline): LGHNA, YNFKEQ. As DNA, the CDR3 is TGTGCCAGCAGCTTGTTTTTGGGGGACAGGATCTATGGCTACACCTTC. Translating gives CASSLFLGDRIYGYTF.

This chain connects TRBV7-8 to TRBJ2-2; D might be TRBD2 (6 bases). V lost 1 base to trimming and J lost 7 bases, with 13 bases between them. Germline V gene lookup returns CDR1 SGHVS and CDR2 FQNEAQ. The CDR3 covers 15 residues. The CDR3: CASSLGLGGYGELFF. For the CDR3, the DNA is TGTGCCAGCAGCTTAGGGCTGGGAGGCTACGGGGAGCTGTTTTTT.

This clone is categorized as medium-sized. CDR3 coding DNA: TGTGCCAGCAGCGTAGCCCTACTTTCCTACAATGAGCAGTTCTTC. This gives the protein CASSVALLSYNEQFF. This sequence joins TRBV9 and TRBJ2-1; no clear D gene. Per germline, CDR1 SGDLS and CDR2 YYNGEE. The CDR3 is made up of 15 amino acids. The V end lost 0 bases, the J end lost 1 base, and 8 bases lay between the germline ends.

This chain connects TRBV5-6 to TRBJ1-5; tentatively, D is TRBD1 (5 bases). The V end was cut by 4 bases, the J end by 5 bases, with 10 bases between. CDR3 length: 13 residues. The germline V gene has CDR1 SGHDT and CDR2 YYEEEE. DNA of the CDR3: TGTGCCAGCAGCATCAGGGAGGATCAGCCCCAGCATTTT. Translation: CASSIREDQPQHF. Based on the CDR3 plus reference TRBV5-6 and TRBJ1-5, the full variable domain is DAGVTQSPTHLIKTRGQQVTLRCSPKSGHDTVSWYQQALGQGPQFIFQYYEEEERQRGNFPDRFSGHQFPNYSSELNVNALLLGDSALYLCASSIREDQPQHFGDGTRLSIL.

The V and J genes are TRBV9 and TRBJ2-5; the match to TRBD2 covers 9 bases. There are 16 residues in the CDR3. V was pared by 4 bases and J by 2 bases, with 9 bases of the junction left unmatched. In germline, CDR1 is SGDLS, CDR2 YYNGEE. The chain's CDR3 is CASSLLAGPLQETQYF. The CDR3 DNA follows: TGTGCCAGCAGCCTCCTAGCGGGGCCCCTACAAGAGACCCAGTACTTC.

In DNA form, the CDR3 reads TGTGCCAGCAGGGACACGAGCTCCTACAATGAGCAGTTCTTC. Residues: CASRDTSSYNEQFF. The chain uses TRBV6-1 and TRBJ2-1; TRBD1 might be the D (5 bases). The V and J ends lost 6 bases and 0 bases respectively, with 9 bases between them. Germline CDR1 MNHNS, CDR2 SASEGT. The CDR3 covers 14 residues.

This chain joins TRBV5-6 and TRBJ2-2, with 8 bases that match TRBD1. Germline CDR1 reads SGHDT; CDR2 reads YYEEEE. V was pared by 4 bases and J by 6 bases, with 11 bases of the junction left unmatched. The length of the CDR3 is 16 residues. This CDR3 reads CASSRGRTGRAGELFF. The DNA for the CDR3 is TGTGCCAGCAGCCGGGGTCGGACAGGGCGGGCCGGGGAGCTGTTTTTT.

This chain joins TRBV9 and TRBJ2-2, with a weak D call TRBD1 (6 bases). Germline values: CDR1 SGDLS, CDR2 YYNGEE. Between the trimmed V and J ends, which lost 6 bases and 0 bases, there was a span of 18 bases. The CDR3 length is 17 residues. The DNA for the CDR3 is TGTGCCAGCACCCAGTCCCAGGACAGACCGAACACCGGGGAGCTGTTTTTT. Protein sequence: CASTQSQDRPNTGELFF. The whole variable domain, remainder taken from reference TRBV9 and TRBJ2-2, is DSGVTQTPKHLITATGQRVTLRCSPRSGDLSVYWYQQSLDQGLQFLIQYYNGEERAKGNILERFSAQQFPDLHSELNLSSLELGDSALYFCASTQSQDRPNTGELFFGEGSRLTVL.

The chain couples TRBV7-8 to TRBJ2-2, with 13 bases matching TRBD2. With 5 bases clipped from V and 7 bases from J, the junction kept 4 bases outside the gene matches. The CDR3 totals 15 residues. Germline loops: CDR1 SGHVS, CDR2 FQNEAQ. In DNA, the CDR3 is TGTGCCAGCAGCCAGGGACTAGCGGGGTTCGGGGAGCTGTTTTTT. Translation gives CASSQGLAGFGELFF.

This clone was counted between two and nine times. This chain joins TRBV10-3 and TRBJ2-5, with D possibly being TRBD2 (6 bases). The CDR3 has 13 amino acids. V lost 2 bases, J lost 4 bases, and 8 bases lay in between. Per germline, CDR1 ENHRY and CDR2 SYGVKD. The CDR3 DNA is TGTGCCATCAGTGAGATCGGGGGAGAGACCCAGTACTTC. Protein sequence: CAISEIGGETQYF.

The chain joins TRBV27 to TRBJ1-1; TRBD1 matches 8 bases. This CDR3 region has 15 residues. The V segment lost 2 bases and the J segment 6 bases; nucleotides outside the gene matches: 8. From germline, CDR1 is MNHEY and CDR2 SMNVEV (reference sequence). CDR3 nucleotides: TGTGCCAGCAGTTTAATGGGGACAGGAGGTGCTGAAGCTTTCTTT. As protein: CASSLMGTGGAEAFF.

This clone occurred once. V and J are TRBV15 and TRBJ2-3, with 14 bases that match TRBD2. From germline, CDR1 is LNHNV and CDR2 YYDKDF (reference sequence). After removal of 4 bases from V and 5 bases from J, the junction contained 14 bases not matched to a gene. The CDR3 sequence is 19 residues long. CDR3 region: CATSTPPGTSGGWGDTQYF. The CDR3 DNA is TGTGCCACCAGCACTCCACCAGGGACTAGCGGGGGTTGGGGAGATACGCAGTATTTT. Using reference TRBV15 and TRBJ2-3 for the parts outside the CDR3, the full variable domain is DAMVIQNPRYQVTQFGKPVTLSCSQTLNHNVMYWYQQKSSQAPKLLFHYYDKDFNNEADTPDNFQSRRPNTSFCFLDIRSPGLGDTAMYLCATSTPPGTSGGWGDTQYFGPGTRLTVL.

Note on this clone: The sample has other DNA sequences that encode this CDR3 too. J is TRBJ1-2 and V is TRBV5-1; maybe TRBD1 (5 bases). CDR3 length equals 13 residues. Germline V gene lookup returns CDR1 SGHRS and CDR2 YFSETQ. V was trimmed by 4 bases and J by 4 bases, leaving 11 bases between them. CDR3 residues: CASSEGHSYGYTF. The CDR3 DNA is TGCGCCAGCAGCGAAGGACACTCCTATGGCTACACCTTC.

The chain couples TRBV5-5 to TRBJ1-6; D remains ambiguous. The germline V gene encodes CDR1 SGHKS and CDR2 YYEKEE (reference sequence). V was shortened by 1 base and J by 4 bases, with 15 bases between the two germline ends. The CDR3 runs to 17 residues. The CDR3 here is CASSLSRAPQYNSPLHF. The CDR3 region has the DNA TGTGCCAGCAGCTTGTCGAGGGCCCCCCAATATAATTCACCCCTCCACTTT.

V gene TRBV11-2 combines with J gene TRBJ2-3, with 10 bases fitting TRBD1. With 6 bases clipped from V and 4 bases from J, the junction kept 10 bases outside the gene matches. CDR1 and CDR2 from the germline V gene are SGHAT and FQNNGV. The CDR3 is 16 amino acids. CDR3 nucleotide sequence: TGTGCCAGCAGTAGAACCGGGACAGGGGTGGCAGATACGCAGTATTTT. It yields the protein CASSRTGTGVADTQYF.

The DNA of the CDR3 is TGTGCCAGCAGCGGCCAGGGGGGATCCTACAATGAGCAGTTCTTC. Protein sequence: CASSGQGGSYNEQFF. The chain couples TRBV7-9 to TRBJ2-1; D may be TRBD1 (7 bases). The V end lost 5 bases, the J end lost 1 base, and 12 bases lay between the germline ends. Germline CDR1 and CDR2: SEHNR and FQNEAQ (reference sequence). The CDR3 has 15 residues.

The chain couples TRBV5-8 to TRBJ1-6, with 8 bases aligning to TRBD1. This CDR3 comprises 16 residues. Germline trimming cut 4 bases from V and 9 bases from J; bases unmatched to any gene: 12. Germline V gene data show CDR1 as SGHTS and CDR2 as YDEGEE. The CDR3 spells CASSVSHRGYGSPLHF. The CDR3 coding sequence is TGTGCCAGCAGCGTATCCCACAGGGGGTATGGTTCACCCCTCCACTTT. Full variable domain (remainder filled in from reference TRBV5-8 and TRBJ1-6): EAGVTQSPTHLIKTRGQQATLRCSPISGHTSVYWYQQALGLGLQFLLWYDEGEERNRGNFPPRFSGRQFPNYSSELNVNALELEDSALYLCASSVSHRGYGSPLHFGNGTRLTVT.

The chain links TRBV9 to TRBJ2-1, with TRBD2 identical over 12 bases. After removal of 4 bases from V and 8 bases from J, the junction contained 16 bases not matched to a gene. The CDR3 covers 18 residues. From germline, CDR1 is SGDLS and CDR2 YYNGEE. Here the CDR3 DNA reads TGTGCCAGCAGCCCTGGGACCTGGACTAGCGGGGCGAAGGATGAGCAGTTCTTC. It translates to CASSPGTWTSGAKDEQFF.

By proportion, this clone is medium-sized (0.01 to 0.1%). The rearrangement joins TRBV9 to TRBJ1-2; tentatively, D is TRBD1 (6 bases). The CDR3 contains 16 residues. V lost 3 bases to trimming and J lost 6 bases, with 21 bases between them. In germline, CDR1 is SGDLS, CDR2 YYNGEE. DNA of the CDR3: TGTGCCAGCAGCGGCCTTCTTAAGGGTGGGGGCGATGGCTACACCTTC. Protein product: CASSGLLKGGGDGYTF.

This clone came up a few times. The CDR3 sequence: CASSLLGGAGEQFF. CDR3 in DNA: TGTGCCAGCAGCTTGCTCGGGGGGGCGGGTGAGCAGTTCTTC. The gene calls are TRBV7-3 and TRBJ2-1; 8 nucleotides agree with TRBD2. The CDR3 is 14 residues long. In germline, CDR1 is SGHTA, CDR2 FQGTGA. V was clipped by 3 bases and J by 9 bases; unmatched bases: 7. Full variable domain (rest looked up from reference TRBV7-3 and TRBJ2-1): GAGVSQTPSNKVTEKGKYVELRCDPISGHTALYWYRQSLGQGPEFLIYFQGTGAADDSGLPNDRFFAVRPEGSVSTLKIQRTERGDSAVYLCASSLLGGAGEQFFGPGTRLTVL.

The chain is built from TRBV4-1 and TRBJ1-6; TRBD1 matches 9 bases. V shed 4 bases and J 7 bases; nucleotides not matched to a gene: 2. CDR1 and CDR2 (germline): MGHRA, YSYEKL. The CDR3 contains 14 residues. The CDR3 reads CASSRDRANSPLHF. The CDR3 DNA follows: TGCGCCAGCAGCCGGGACAGGGCGAATTCACCCCTCCACTTT.

This clone has only a few counts. The V and J genes are TRBV6-1 and TRBJ2-7; D possibly corresponds to TRBD1 (6 bases). V gave up 2 bases and J gave up 0 bases, with 14 bases separating them. This CDR3 is built from 16 residues. CDR1 is MNHNS and CDR2 is SASEGT in the germline V gene. The CDR3 is CASSETDRRSSYEQYF. CDR3 in DNA: TGTGCCAGCAGTGAAACTGACAGGAGGAGCTCCTACGAGCAGTACTTC.

On this clone itself: The sample carries other DNA sequences with the same CDR3. The genes are TRBV7-9 and TRBJ2-7, with TRBD1 matching over 7 bases. This CDR3 contains 13 residues. Germline V lookup: CDR1 SEHNR, CDR2 FQNEAQ (reference sequence). Unmatched junction bases numbered 3, after V lost 6 bases and J lost 1 base. The CDR3 DNA follows: TGTGCCAGCAGGAAGGGACAGTCCTACGAGCAGTACTTC. Its translation: CASRKGQSYEQYF.

This clone was picked up one time. The V call is TRBV9, the J call TRBJ2-2, with 9 positions matching TRBD2. CDR3 length: 16 residues. V lost 0 bases, J lost 8 bases, and 8 bases stayed unmatched. Germline V gene data show CDR1 as SGDLS and CDR2 as YYNGEE. The CDR3 nucleotides are TGTGCCAGCAGCGTAGCTCTAGCGGGGCTTGGTGGGGAGCTGTTTTTT. Its protein product is CASSVALAGLGGELFF. The full variable domain, its missing parts supplied by reference TRBV9 and TRBJ2-2, is DSGVTQTPKHLITATGQRVTLRCSPRSGDLSVYWYQQSLDQGLQFLIQYYNGEERAKGNILERFSAQQFPDLHSELNLSSLELGDSALYFCASSVALAGLGGELFFGEGSRLTVL.

The gene calls are TRBV5-6 and TRBJ2-7, with D possibly being TRBD2 (5 bases). The length of the CDR3 is 13 residues. With 4 bases removed from V and 2 bases from J, the gap between germline ends came to 10 bases. Per the germline V gene, CDR1 is SGHDT and CDR2 is YYEEEE. The CDR3 sequence is CASSTGLTYEQYF. In nucleotides, the CDR3 is TGTGCCAGCAGCACCGGACTGACCTACGAGCAGTACTTC.

This clone has a handful of counts. Other nucleotide sequences from this sample produce the same CDR3. The genes are TRBV6-5 and TRBJ1-1; the D gene is possibly TRBD1 (6 bases). CDR3 size: 14 residues. Trimming cost V 0 bases and J 3 bases, with 8 bases left between them. Germline CDR1 reads MNHEY; CDR2 reads SVGAGI. Written as DNA, the CDR3 is TGTGCCAGCAGTTACTCGTCAGGGGACACTGAAGCTTTCTTT. Amino acids: CASSYSSGDTEAFF.

A single count supports this clone. Possible read error: a much larger clone is one base away. The sample carries other DNA sequences with the same CDR3. This sequence joins TRBV5-1 and TRBJ1-1; 7 nucleotides align to TRBD1. V lost 0 bases, J lost 3 bases, and 2 bases stayed unmatched. CDR3 length: 14 residues. CDR1 SGHRS and CDR2 YFSETQ come from the germline V gene. CDR3 sequence reads: CASSLAGGYTEAFF. As DNA, the CDR3 is TGCGCCAGCAGCTTGGCAGGGGGGTACACTGAAGCTTTCTTT.